Below, 4 T cell receptor beta chains from the same sample are listed, as sequenced in a study of T cells in localized non-small cell lung cancer. Data came from immunoSEQ multiplex PCR; TCRdb stores just in-frame clones and leaves some out. The sample includes fewer than 100,000 clones, about 84% of them seen just once. The sample was peripheral blood, taken before any cancer treatment. Source of these receptors: a female donor aged 60 or older with stage I lung adenocarcinoma.

The gene calls are TRBV6-1 and TRBJ2-1; D is ambiguous. Germline values: CDR1 MNHNS, CDR2 SASEGT. V was pared by 2 bases and J by 15 bases, with 14 bases between. The CDR3 totals 12 residues. CDR3 residues: CASSEWVGSTFF. As DNA, the CDR3 is TGTGCCAGCAGTGAATGGGTCGGGTCGACGTTCTTC.

The V gene is TRBV7-2, the J gene TRBJ2-1; D possibly uses TRBD1 or TRBD2 (6 bases each). The length of the CDR3 is 13 residues. Germline CDR1 and CDR2: SGHTA and FQGNSA. V was shortened by 2 bases and J by 8 bases, with 10 bases between the two germline ends. Here the CDR3 reads CASSLMGGYEQFF. In DNA, the CDR3 is TGTGCCAGCAGCTTAATGGGGGGCTATGAGCAGTTCTTC.

The rearrangement joins TRBV27 to TRBJ2-7; 7 bases map to TRBD1. The CDR3 extends over 17 amino acids. Per germline, CDR1 MNHEY and CDR2 SMNVEV (reference sequence). Germline trimming cut 4 bases from V and 0 bases from J; bases unmatched to any gene: 12. The CDR3 loop reads CASSSYWDSTSSYEQYF. CDR3 in DNA: TGTGCCAGCAGTTCCTACTGGGACAGCACAAGCTCCTACGAGCAGTACTTC.

J is TRBJ1-5 and V is TRBV6-1; 7 positions match TRBD1. The CDR3 extends over 13 amino acids. Losses at the gene ends were 5 bases for V and 5 bases for J; bases not matched to a gene: 3. CDR1 and CDR2 from the germline V gene are MNHNS and SASEGT. This CDR3 reads CASSQGGDQPQHF. Written as DNA, the CDR3 is TGTGCCAGCAGTCAGGGGGGGGATCAGCCCCAGCATTTT.